The clone carrying this T cell receptor beta chain has a count of ten or more. Trimming pared 4 bases from V and 6 bases from J, leaving 12 bases between. The CDR3 runs to 14 residues. Germline V gene lookup returns CDR1 LNHDA and CDR2 SQIVND (reference sequence). It was by two-round multiplex PCR that TCR beta CDR3 was amplified from genomic DNA. Primers targeting each individual TRBV and TRBJ gene were applied in first-round PCR. One entry per CDR3 protein results from TCRdb running MiXCR on the multiplex PCR reads. The sample has over 45,000 distinct CDR3 sequences, 26% seen once; the top ten hold under 10%. These data originate in a study of prognosis after radiotherapy for stage I lung cancer. Study-level information: Fourteen of the patients were found to have newly diagnosed primary stage I lung tumors, and roughly 5 were living with oligometastatic NSCLC after surgical resection of the primary tumor. Several patients had tumors that were squamous cell carcinoma, and fewer than 15 had adenocarcinoma.

The specimen comprised PBMCs, sampled before or after stereotactic body radiation therapy (not recorded which). This rearrangement joins TRBV19 to TRBJ2-2; the D is unclear. The receptor comes from a donor aged 50 or older with non-small cell lung cancer. The chain's CDR3 is CASSRVTAAGELFF. Written as DNA, the CDR3 is TGTGCCAGTAGTAGGGTAACGGCGGCCGGGGAGCTGTTTTTT.